This T cell receptor (beta chain) was captured in a study of shared clonotypes between healthy human individuals. General study points: The generation probabilities recorded for non-shared clonotypes fell below those of clonotypes shared by all four donors. Tissue TCR repertoires likely differ from these blood-only repertoires. Roughly 5% of naive CD4 clonotypes were common to several donors.

Assay execution took place at the deep level. Sequencing used immunoSEQ multiplex PCR; TCRdb keeps in-frame clones, though not all of them. Of over 850,000 clones listed, approximately 80% are singletons. V lost 5 bases, J lost 8 bases, and 12 bases lay in between. CDR1 SNHLY and CDR2 FYNNEI come from the germline V gene. CDR3 size: 13 residues. This clone was picked up one time. Its target is not known. The chain recombines TRBV2 with TRBJ2-2; D gene uncertain. The source is a man in his late teens or twenties in good health. Some clones in this sample may be carry-over from other donors' samples. Specimen: memory CD4+ T cells from PBMCs. The sample's subset: CD45RA-negative fraction. CDR3: CASSSAIWGELFF. Written as DNA, the CDR3 is TGTGCCAGCAGTTCCGCCATCTGGGGGGAGCTGTTTTTT.